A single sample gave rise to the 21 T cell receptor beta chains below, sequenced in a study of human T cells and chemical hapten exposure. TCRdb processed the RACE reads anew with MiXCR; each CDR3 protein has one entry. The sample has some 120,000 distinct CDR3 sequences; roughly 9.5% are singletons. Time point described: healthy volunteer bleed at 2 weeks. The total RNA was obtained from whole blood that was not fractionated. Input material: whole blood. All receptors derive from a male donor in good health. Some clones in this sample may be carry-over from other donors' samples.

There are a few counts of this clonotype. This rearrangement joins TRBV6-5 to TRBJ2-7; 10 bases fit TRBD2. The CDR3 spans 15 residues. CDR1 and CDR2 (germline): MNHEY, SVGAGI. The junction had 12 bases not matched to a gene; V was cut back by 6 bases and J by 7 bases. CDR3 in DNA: TGTGCCAGCAGGGGAGGACTAGCGGAGTCAGGAGAGCAGTACTTC. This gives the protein CASRGGLAESGEQYF.

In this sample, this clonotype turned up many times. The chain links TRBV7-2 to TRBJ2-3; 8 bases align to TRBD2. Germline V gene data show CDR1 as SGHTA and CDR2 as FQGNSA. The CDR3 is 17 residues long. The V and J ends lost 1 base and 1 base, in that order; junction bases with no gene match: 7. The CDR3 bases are TGTGCCAGCAGCTTAGTCCCGTCCGGGAGGGGCACAGATACGCAGTATTTT. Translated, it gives CASSLVPSGRGTDTQYF.

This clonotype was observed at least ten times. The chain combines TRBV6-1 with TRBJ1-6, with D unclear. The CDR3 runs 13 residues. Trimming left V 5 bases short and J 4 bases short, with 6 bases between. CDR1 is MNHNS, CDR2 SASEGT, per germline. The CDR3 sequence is CASSSLYNSPLHF. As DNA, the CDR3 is TGTGCCAGCAGTTCCCTTTATAATTCACCCCTCCACTTT.

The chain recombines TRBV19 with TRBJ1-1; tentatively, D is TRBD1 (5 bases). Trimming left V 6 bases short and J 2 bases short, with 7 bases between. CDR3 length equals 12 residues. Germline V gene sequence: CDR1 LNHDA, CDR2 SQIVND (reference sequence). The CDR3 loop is CASRGDNTEAFF. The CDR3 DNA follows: TGTGCCAGTAGAGGGGATAACACTGAAGCTTTCTTT.

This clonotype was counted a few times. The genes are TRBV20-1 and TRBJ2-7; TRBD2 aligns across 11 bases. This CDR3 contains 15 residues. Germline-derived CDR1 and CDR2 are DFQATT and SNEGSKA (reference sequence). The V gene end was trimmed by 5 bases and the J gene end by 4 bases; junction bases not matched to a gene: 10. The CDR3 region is CSAFSGTSGSYEQYF. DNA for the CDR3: TGCAGTGCTTTCTCCGGGACTAGCGGCTCGTACGAGCAGTACTTC.

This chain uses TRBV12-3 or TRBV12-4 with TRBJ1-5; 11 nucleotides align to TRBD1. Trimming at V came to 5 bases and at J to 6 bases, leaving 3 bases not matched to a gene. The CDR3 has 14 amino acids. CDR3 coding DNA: TGTGCCAGCAGTACCGGGACAGGGGGTCAGCCCCAGCATTTT. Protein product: CASSTGTGGQPQHF.

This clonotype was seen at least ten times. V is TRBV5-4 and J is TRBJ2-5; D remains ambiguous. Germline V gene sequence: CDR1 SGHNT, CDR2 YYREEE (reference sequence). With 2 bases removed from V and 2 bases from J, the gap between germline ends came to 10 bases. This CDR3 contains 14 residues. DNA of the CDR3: TGTGCCAGCAGCTTATCGGCAGAACAAGAGACCCAGTACTTC. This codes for CASSLSAEQETQYF.

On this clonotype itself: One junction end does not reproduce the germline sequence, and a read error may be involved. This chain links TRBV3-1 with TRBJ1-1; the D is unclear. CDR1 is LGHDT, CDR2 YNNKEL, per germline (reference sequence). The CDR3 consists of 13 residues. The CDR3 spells CVSSYSVNTEAFF. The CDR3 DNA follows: TGTGTCAGCAGCTACTCTGTGAACACTGAAGCTTTCTTT.

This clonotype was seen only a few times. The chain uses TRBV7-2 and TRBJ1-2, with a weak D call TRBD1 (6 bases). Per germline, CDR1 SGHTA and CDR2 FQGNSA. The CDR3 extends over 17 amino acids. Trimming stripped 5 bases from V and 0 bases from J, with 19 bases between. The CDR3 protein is CASSTLPTGLTNYGYTF. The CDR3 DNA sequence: TGTGCCAGCAGCACCTTACCTACAGGGTTAACTAACTATGGCTACACCTTC.

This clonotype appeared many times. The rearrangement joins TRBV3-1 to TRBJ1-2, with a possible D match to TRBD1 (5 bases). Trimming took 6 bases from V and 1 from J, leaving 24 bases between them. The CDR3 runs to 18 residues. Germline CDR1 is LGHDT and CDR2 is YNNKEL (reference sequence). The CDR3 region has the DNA TGTGCCAGCAGAGCACGCGACAGTCTAGACTGGGTTAACTATGGCTACACCTTC. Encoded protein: CASRARDSLDWVNYGYTF.

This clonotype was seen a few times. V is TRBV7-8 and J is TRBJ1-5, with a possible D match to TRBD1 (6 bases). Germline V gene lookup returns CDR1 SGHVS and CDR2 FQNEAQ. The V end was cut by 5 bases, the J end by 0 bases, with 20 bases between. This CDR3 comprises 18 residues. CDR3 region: CASSPSRQAQYSNQPQHF. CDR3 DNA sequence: TGTGCCAGCAGCCCCAGTAGACAGGCCCAATATAGCAATCAGCCCCAGCATTTT.

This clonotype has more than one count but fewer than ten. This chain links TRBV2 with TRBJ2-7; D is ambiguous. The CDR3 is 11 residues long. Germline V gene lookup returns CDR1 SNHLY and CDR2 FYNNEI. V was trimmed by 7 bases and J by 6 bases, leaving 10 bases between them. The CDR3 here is CASKGGVEQYF. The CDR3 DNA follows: TGTGCCAGCAAAGGCGGCGTCGAGCAGTACTTC.

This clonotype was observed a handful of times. This CDR3 reads CASSSEGGYEQFF. The CDR3 DNA reads TGTGCCAGCAGTTCCGAAGGGGGCTATGAGCAGTTCTTC. The chain recombines TRBV6-4 with TRBJ2-1; 7 bases agree with TRBD1. The CDR3 sequence is 13 residues long. Germline CDR1 and CDR2: MRHNA and SNTAGT. After removal of 5 bases from V and 8 bases from J, the junction contained 6 bases not matched to a gene.

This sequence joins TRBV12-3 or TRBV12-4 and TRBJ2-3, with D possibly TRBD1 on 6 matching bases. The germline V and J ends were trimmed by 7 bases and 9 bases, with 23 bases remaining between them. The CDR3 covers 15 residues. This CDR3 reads CASTQSEFTGRTQYF. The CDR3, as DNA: TGTGCCAGCACACAATCCGAATTTACAGGGAGAACGCAGTATTTT.

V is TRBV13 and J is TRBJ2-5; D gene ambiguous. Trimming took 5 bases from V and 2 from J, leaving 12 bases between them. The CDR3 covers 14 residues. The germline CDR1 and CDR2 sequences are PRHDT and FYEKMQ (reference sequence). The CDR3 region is CASSTWTAQETQYF. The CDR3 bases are TGTGCCAGCAGCACCTGGACGGCACAAGAGACCCAGTACTTC. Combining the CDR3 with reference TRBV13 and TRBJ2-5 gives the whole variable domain AAGVIQSPRHLIKEKRETATLKCYPIPRHDTVYWYQQGPGQDPQFLISFYEKMQSDKGSIPDRFSAQQFSDYHSELNMSSLELGDSALYFCASSTWTAQETQYFGPGTRLLVL.

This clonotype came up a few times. Here the CDR3 DNA reads TGCGCCAGCAGCTTGCCTTCGGACAGGGTCTATGGCTACACCTTC. Translation: CASSLPSDRVYGYTF. The chain combines TRBV5-1 with TRBJ1-2; 8 bases agree with TRBD1. The CDR3 has 15 residues. J lost 4 bases, V lost 1 base, and 6 bases had no gene match. From germline, CDR1 is SGHRS and CDR2 YFSETQ.

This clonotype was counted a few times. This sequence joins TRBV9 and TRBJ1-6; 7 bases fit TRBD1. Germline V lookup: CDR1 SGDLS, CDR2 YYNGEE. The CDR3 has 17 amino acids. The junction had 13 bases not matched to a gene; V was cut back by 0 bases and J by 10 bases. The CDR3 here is CASSVEAAASTGSPLHF. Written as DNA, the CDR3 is TGTGCCAGCAGCGTAGAGGCGGCAGCCTCGACAGGGTCACCCCTCCACTTT.

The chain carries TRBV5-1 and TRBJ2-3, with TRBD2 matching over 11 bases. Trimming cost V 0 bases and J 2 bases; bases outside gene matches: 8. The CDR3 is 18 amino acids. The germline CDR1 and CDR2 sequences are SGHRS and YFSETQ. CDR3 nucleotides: TGCGCCAGCAGCTTGGCTCACATAGCGGGAGGGATCACAGATACGCAGTATTTT. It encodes CASSLAHIAGGITDTQYF. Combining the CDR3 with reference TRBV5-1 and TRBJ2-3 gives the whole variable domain KAGVTQTPRYLIKTRGQQVTLSCSPISGHRSVSWYQQTPGQGLQFLFEYFSETQRNKGNFPGRFSGRQFSNSRSEMNVSTLELGDSALYLCASSLAHIAGGITDTQYFGPGTRLTVL.

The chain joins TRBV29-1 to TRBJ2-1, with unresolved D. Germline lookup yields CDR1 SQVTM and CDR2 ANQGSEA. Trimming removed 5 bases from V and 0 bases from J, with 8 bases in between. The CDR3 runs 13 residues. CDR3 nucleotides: TGCAGCGTTCTAGTTCCCTCCTACAATGAGCAGTTCTTC. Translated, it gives CSVLVPSYNEQFF.

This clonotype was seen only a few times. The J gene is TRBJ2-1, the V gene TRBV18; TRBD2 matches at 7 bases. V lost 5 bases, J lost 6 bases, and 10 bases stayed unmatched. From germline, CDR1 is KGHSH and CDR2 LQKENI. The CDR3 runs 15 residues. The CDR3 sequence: CASSSLSGDGNEQFF. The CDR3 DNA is TGTGCCAGCTCATCCCTCAGCGGGGACGGCAATGAGCAGTTCTTC.

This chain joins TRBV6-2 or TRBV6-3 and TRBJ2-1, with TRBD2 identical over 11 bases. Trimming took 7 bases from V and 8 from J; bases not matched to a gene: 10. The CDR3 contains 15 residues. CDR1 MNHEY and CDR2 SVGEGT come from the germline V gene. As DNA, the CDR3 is TGTGCCAGCACCCAGGGTACTAGCGGGAGAGATGAGCAGTTCTTC. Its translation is CASTQGTSGRDEQFF.